A single sample is the source of the 22 T cell receptor beta chains below, sequenced in a study of blood T cells in healthy people across ages. A J-beta primer mix and a sample-barcoded 5' primer were used in a second PCR of about 7 to 12 cycles. TCRdb redid the calling of the 5' RACE reads with MiXCR, one entry per CDR3 protein. The sample yields 800,000 to 950,000 distinct CDR3 sequences, 25% to 35% seen once. This same sample was also part of a study on T cells of mothers and their children.

The sample taken for sequencing was blood. The receptors were sampled from a woman aged 40-49 years in good health.

This clonotype was found many times. The chain combines TRBV5-1 with TRBJ2-4; the match to TRBD1 covers 7 bases. The CDR3 runs to 14 residues. CDR1 SGHRS and CDR2 YFSETQ come from the germline V gene. The V segment lost 0 bases and the J segment 6 bases; nucleotides outside the gene matches: 3. The CDR3 coding sequence is TGCGCCAGCAGCTTGGGGACAGGAGGAAACATTCAGTACTTC. This encodes CASSLGTGGNIQYF. The full variable domain, in which reference TRBV5-1 and TRBJ2-4 provide the parts outside the CDR3, is KAGVTQTPRYLIKTRGQQVTLSCSPISGHRSVSWYQQTPGQGLQFLFEYFSETQRNKGNFPGRFSGRQFSNSRSEMNVSTLELGDSALYLCASSLGTGGNIQYFGAGTRLSVL.

Of note for this clonotype: The CDR3 carries no conserved terminal phenylalanine or tryptophan, so it likely arises from a read error. No DNA is shown, since the ends of the CDR3 on it are uncertain; the CDR3 is the one TCRdb lists. The rearrangement joins TRBV20-1 to TRBJ2-7; the table's D call, TRBD2, has no DNA check behind it. Termini included, the CDR3 measures 8 amino acids. The germline gives CDR1 DFQATT, CDR2 SNEGSKA (reference sequence). The CDR3 loop is CSATEGLS.

The table lists this clonotype with a few counts. This chain uses TRBV30 with TRBJ2-7; TRBD2 aligns across 7 bases. V lost 4 bases to trimming and J lost 5 bases; unmatched junction nucleotides: 5. CDR1 is GTSNPN and CDR2 is SVGIG in the germline V gene (reference sequence). This CDR3 has 12 residues. The CDR3 reads CAWTRGFHEQYF. The CDR3 nucleotides are TGTGCCTGGACGCGGGGGTTCCACGAGCAGTACTTC.

V usage is TRBV7-9 and J usage is TRBJ2-4; TRBD1 matches at 7 bases. The CDR3 loop spans 14 amino acids. CDR1 SEHNR and CDR2 FQNEAQ come from the germline V gene (reference sequence). V dropped 6 bases and J dropped 13; count of bases not matched to a gene: 15. CDR3 amino acids: CASRSTTGSFWQYF. The CDR3 region has the DNA TGTGCCAGCAGATCTACGACAGGGAGCTTCTGGCAGTACTTC.

V gene TRBV19 combines with J gene TRBJ1-1, with D maybe TRBD1 (5 bases). CDR1 is LNHDA, CDR2 SQIVND, per germline (reference sequence). The CDR3 runs 15 residues. Trimming pared 5 bases from V and 1 base from J, leaving 14 bases between. CDR3 DNA sequence: TGTGCCAGTAGTCCCCGGGAAGGGACGAACACTGAAGCTTTCTTT. Amino acid sequence: CASSPREGTNTEAFF.

This clonotype was counted only a few times. The chain couples TRBV11-2 to TRBJ2-7; possibly TRBD1 for D (5 bases). V gave up 2 bases and J gave up 0 bases, with 11 bases separating them. Germline CDR1 is SGHAT and CDR2 is FQNNGV. The CDR3 runs 15 residues. CDR3 region: CASSLTDSSSYEQYF. DNA for the CDR3: TGTGCCAGCAGCTTAACAGACAGTAGCTCCTACGAGCAGTACTTC.

This clonotype was found once. A read error is possible here, since a much larger clone lies one base away. The CDR3 loop is CASRMGRVTYEQYF. The CDR3, as DNA: TGTGCCAGCAGGATGGGCAGGGTGACCTACGAGCAGTACTTC. The chain employs TRBV28 and TRBJ2-4, with D possibly TRBD1 on 5 matching bases. TRBJ2-7 explains the end of the DNA better; the J call may be wrong. CDR1 and CDR2 from the germline V gene are MDHEN and SYDVKM. CDR3 length: 14 residues.

V and J are TRBV7-2 and TRBJ1-2; no reliable D call. Germline V gene sequence: CDR1 SGHTA, CDR2 FQGNSA. CDR3 length: 10 residues. V gave up 11 bases and J gave up 8 bases, with 12 bases separating them. This chain's CDR3 is CACNVGGYTF. Written as DNA, the CDR3 is TGTGCCTGCAACGTGGGCGGCTACACCTTC. Full variable domain (remainder filled in from reference TRBV7-2 and TRBJ1-2): GAGVSQSPSNKVTEKGKDVELRCDPISGHTALYWYRQSLGQGLEFLIYFQGNSAPDKSGLPSDRFSAERTGGSVSTLTIQRTQQEDSAVYLCACNVGGYTFGSGTRLTVV.

This clonotype was recorded a few times. The chain joins TRBV10-3 to TRBJ2-7, with 7 bases fitting TRBD2. CDR3 length: 15 amino acids. V shed 3 bases, J shed 6 bases, and the junction held 11 bases outside the gene matches. Germline lookup yields CDR1 ENHRY and CDR2 SYGVKD. Written as DNA, the CDR3 is TGTGCCATCAGTGATGACGGGAGGCGAGGGCTCGAGCAGTACTTC. Translated: CAISDDGRRGLEQYF.

The sample holds a few counts of this clonotype. V usage is TRBV28 and J usage is TRBJ2-7; 13 nucleotides agree with TRBD2. With V trimmed by 6 bases and J by 7 bases, 6 bases remained unmatched. The CDR3 is 14 residues long. Germline values: CDR1 MDHEN, CDR2 SYDVKM. CDR3 bases: TGTGCCAGCAGGAGGACTAGCGGGGGAAGGGAGCAGTACTTC. Protein sequence: CASRRTSGGREQYF.

On this clonotype itself: This sequence may be a read error, since a much larger clone differs from it by one base. The J gene is TRBJ2-3, the V gene TRBV28, with 8 positions matching TRBD1. Germline V CDR1 and CDR2: MDHEN, SYDVKM. With V trimmed by 6 bases and J by 6 bases, 2 bases remained unmatched. The CDR3 is 12 residues long. In DNA form, the CDR3 reads TGTGCCAGCAGGACAGGGGTGGATACGCAGTATTTT. Its protein is CASRTGVDTQYF.

This clonotype has just a few counts. A junction end diverges from the germline sequence, so it may reflect a read error. This chain joins TRBV7-3 and TRBJ2-5; TRBD2 agrees at 8 bases. Germline CDR1 is SGHTA and CDR2 is FQGTGA. This CDR3 is built from 14 residues. The CDR3 DNA reads as TGTGCCAGCAGCCCGGGGGGGCGACAAGGGACCCAGTACTTC. Translated, it gives CASSPGGRQGTQYF.

The V and J genes are TRBV4-1 and TRBJ2-3, with 10 bases aligning to TRBD1. The CDR3 length is 16 residues. V shed 3 bases, J shed 2 bases, and the junction held 5 bases outside the gene matches. Germline V gene lookup returns CDR1 MGHRA and CDR2 YSYEKL. This CDR3 reads CASSHRQGAITDTQYF. The CDR3 region has the DNA TGCGCCAGCAGCCATCGACAGGGGGCCATCACAGATACGCAGTATTTT.

The genes are TRBV20-1 and TRBJ2-2, with 7 bases matching TRBD1. From germline, CDR1 is DFQATT and CDR2 SNEGSKA (reference sequence). J lost 5 bases, V lost 6 bases, and 12 bases had no gene match. The CDR3 is 15 amino acids. CDR3 nucleotide sequence: TGCAGTGCCCCCTCGCCCAGGGGGTTTACCGGGGAGCTGTTTTTT. It encodes CSAPSPRGFTGELFF.

A few counts support this clonotype. The chain combines TRBV7-9 with TRBJ1-1, with unresolved D. The CDR3 is 17 residues long. V was trimmed by 1 base and J by 5 bases, leaving 20 bases between them. The germline V gene encodes CDR1 SEHNR and CDR2 FQNEAQ (reference sequence). The CDR3 nucleotides read TGTGCCAGCAGCTTAGAAGCTGGGAATCTCCTCGGGACTGAAGCTTTCTTT. Protein product: CASSLEAGNLLGTEAFF.

The CDR3 DNA follows: TGTGCCAGCACTCCAGCGGCAGGGAGCTCCTACGAGCAGTACTTC. Encoded protein: CASTPAAGSSYEQYF. The chain uses TRBV12-3 or TRBV12-4 and TRBJ2-7, with D tentatively TRBD1 or TRBD2 (5 bases each). CDR3 size: 15 residues. The ends were cut back, 7 bases at V and 0 bases at J, with 16 bases in the middle.

Ten or more counts support this clonotype. This sequence joins TRBV15 and TRBJ2-5; D remains unclear. The CDR3 covers 15 residues. With 0 bases removed from V and 4 bases from J, the gap between germline ends came to 12 bases. Germline CDR1 LNHNV, CDR2 YYDKDF (reference sequence). CDR3 in DNA: TGTGCCACCAGCAGAGAAATCGCACGTTCAGAGACCCAGTACTTC. This encodes CATSREIARSETQYF.

The chain is built from TRBV2 and TRBJ2-7; 10 nucleotides agree with TRBD1. J lost 1 base, V lost 5 bases, and 11 bases had no gene match. Per germline, CDR1 SNHLY and CDR2 FYNNEI. This CDR3 region has 17 residues. The CDR3 loop is CASSLPGQGVVSYEQYF. For the CDR3, the DNA is TGTGCCAGCAGTCTTCCCGGACAGGGGGTCGTATCCTACGAGCAGTACTTC.

CDR3 sequence reads: CASSTSNYLAGGFYEQYF. The CDR3 DNA is TGTGCCAGCAGTACCTCAAACTATCTAGCGGGGGGATTCTACGAGCAGTACTTC. This chain joins TRBV6-2 or TRBV6-3 and TRBJ2-7, with TRBD2 identical over 11 bases. After removal of 5 bases from V and 3 bases from J, the junction contained 15 bases not matched to a gene. The CDR3 runs 18 residues. Germline V gene sequence: CDR1 MNHEY, CDR2 SVGEGT.

This clonotype turned up a few times. The chain carries TRBV21-1 and TRBJ1-1; the table calls TRBD1, which could not be checked here. TRBV21-1 is termed a pseudogene. The CDR3 runs 19 residues. DNA for the CDR3: TGTGCCAGCAGCAAAGCGCGGGGGGGGCTTTCCTCAGTCGGAACTGAAGCTTTCTTT. Translated: CASSKARGGLSSVGTEAFF.

This sequence joins TRBV12-3 or TRBV12-4 and TRBJ2-1; the D is unclear. The CDR3 spans 13 residues. Trimming took off 6 bases at V and 10 bases at J, with 16 bases between the two ends. CDR3 region: CASSPDGSDEQFF. The CDR3 DNA sequence: TGTGCCAGCAGCCCGGACGGGTCGGACGAGCAGTTCTTC.

This chain connects TRBV18 to TRBJ1-2; D not certain. Trimming cost V 2 bases and J 2 bases, with 9 bases left between them. The germline gives CDR1 KGHSH, CDR2 LQKENI. The CDR3 is 14 amino acids. The CDR3 region is CASSPKLDNYGYTF. The CDR3 DNA follows: TGTGCCAGCTCACCAAAATTAGACAACTATGGCTACACCTTC.